This T cell receptor (beta chain) was profiled in a study of T cells in Graves' hyperthyroidism and ophthalmopathy. General study results and limits: The model predicted ophthalmopathy a median roughly 6.3 months before onset. Researchers report that a 13 V-J model separated ophthalmopathy from stable hyperthyroidism.

Investigators excluded patients with uncontrolled infection, other autoimmune disease, pregnancy or lactation. Orbital computed tomography and thyroid ultrasound, together with serum TRAb and thyroxine and clinical symptoms, were used for diagnoses. TCR beta CDR3 regions were amplified from RNA transcripts. TCR CDR3 regions were first amplified by RT-PCR with HTBI primers. TCRdb ran MiXCR on the multiplex PCR reads and lists one entry per CDR3 protein. The repertoire includes some 150,000 distinct CDR3 sequences, approximately 20% of them detected once, and around two thirds sits in the top ten. The table lists this clonotype with a few counts. The antigen is not known. Germline loops: CDR1 MNHNS, CDR2 SASEGT. J gave up 1 base and V 3 bases, and 2 bases lay outside the gene matches. This CDR3 is 14 amino acids long.

V gene TRBV6-1 combines with J gene TRBJ1-1, with 7 bases lining up with TRBD1. The material sequenced was blood. This clonotype was sampled from a woman in her 50s with Graves' hyperthyroidism that later progressed to Graves' ophthalmopathy. The CDR3 DNA sequence: TGTGCCAGCAGTGAGAGGGGGCGGAACACTGAAGCTTTCTTT. Translated, it gives CASSERGRNTEAFF.